Listed here are 26 T cell receptor beta chains from one sample, sequenced in a study of identifying expanded T cells in peripheral blood. Using immunoSEQ multiplex PCR, the repertoire was profiled, and TCRdb retains in-frame clones only, with some absent. Among some 120,000 clones listed, approximately 80% were seen once. Sequencing used blood. The receptor source for this set is a person aged 18 to 75 in good health.

The chain combines TRBV29-1 with TRBJ2-1; D possibly corresponds to TRBD1 (6 bases). This CDR3 region has 12 residues. V gave up 6 bases and J gave up 4 bases, with 10 bases separating them. Germline CDR1 reads SQVTM; CDR2 reads ANQGSEA. This chain's CDR3 is CSVSQGYNEQFF. The CDR3 bases are TGCAGCGTCTCACAGGGTTACAATGAGCAGTTCTTC.

V is TRBV7-8 and J is TRBJ2-7; D remains ambiguous. V lost 5 bases and J lost 4, with 18 bases in between. From germline, CDR1 is SGHVS and CDR2 FQNEAQ. The CDR3 extends over 15 amino acids. The CDR3 DNA reads as TGTGCCAGCAGCCCCAGCACTCTCGGGCTTTACGAGCAGTACTTC. Its translation: CASSPSTLGLYEQYF.

The gene calls are TRBV2 and TRBJ1-2; 9 nucleotides line up with TRBD1. CDR3 length: 15 amino acids. Unmatched junction bases numbered 16, after V lost 9 bases and J lost 8 bases. The germline CDR1 and CDR2 sequences are SNHLY and FYNNEI. The CDR3 protein is CARESTDRGGQGYTF. In nucleotides, the CDR3 is TGTGCCAGGGAAAGTACGGACAGGGGTGGGCAAGGCTACACCTTC.

The gene calls are TRBV5-6 and TRBJ1-2; 7 bases are a match to TRBD1. The germline V gene has CDR1 SGHDT and CDR2 YYEEEE. The V gene end was trimmed by 5 bases and the J gene end by 1 base; junction bases not matched to a gene: 14. This CDR3 has 17 residues. CDR3 nucleotides: TGTGCCAGCAGGCGGGACAGACGCCCTGATTTTAACTATGGCTACACCTTC. Translating it yields CASRRDRRPDFNYGYTF.

CDR3 DNA: TGTGCCAGCTCGGGAGGGGATTCGGCTAACTATGGCTACACCTTC. Translated, it gives CASSGGDSANYGYTF. V is TRBV18 and J is TRBJ1-2; D might be TRBD1 (5 bases). This CDR3 region has 15 residues. Trimming cost V 6 bases and J 0 bases, with 14 bases left between them. CDR1 is KGHSH, CDR2 LQKENI, per germline.

The chain has TRBV12-5 and TRBJ2-1; D not resolved. V lost 3 bases and J 0 bases, leaving 18 bases between the germline ends. There are 18 residues in the CDR3. Germline CDR1 LGHNT, CDR2 FRNRAP. CDR3 sequence (DNA): TGTGCTAGTGGTTTATCACTTCAGACGTCTTACTCCTACAATGAGCAGTTCTTC. Amino acid sequence: CASGLSLQTSYSYNEQFF.

V usage is TRBV19 and J usage is TRBJ1-5; 8 nucleotides agree with TRBD1. Germline V lookup: CDR1 LNHDA, CDR2 SQIVND (reference sequence). The CDR3 extends over 15 amino acids. V lost 4 bases, J lost 4 bases, and 6 bases stayed unmatched. CDR3 amino acids: CASSTGTGSNQPQHF. In DNA, the CDR3 is TGTGCCAGTAGTACCGGGACAGGTAGTAATCAGCCCCAGCATTTT.

The CDR3, as DNA: TGTGCCAGCGGACAGACAGGACAGACGCAGTATTTT. Its translation: CASGQTGQTQYF. The rearrangement links TRBV6-5 to TRBJ2-3; D may be TRBD1 (6 bases). CDR3 length: 12 residues. CDR1 and CDR2 (germline): MNHEY, SVGAGI. Trimming shortened V by 8 bases and J by 9 bases, and 15 bases separated the two germline ends.

The chain has TRBV9 and TRBJ2-2; D is ambiguous. The germline V gene encodes CDR1 SGDLS and CDR2 YYNGEE. This CDR3 contains 17 residues. Trimming shortened V by 4 bases and J by 0 bases, and 16 bases separated the two germline ends. This CDR3 is CASSKSSRTANTGELFF. DNA for the CDR3: TGTGCCAGCAGCAAAAGCTCCAGGACCGCGAACACCGGGGAGCTGTTTTTT.

The rearrangement links TRBV7-9 to TRBJ2-5; D not certain. V dropped 8 bases and J dropped 2 bases, with 6 bases sitting between them. The germline CDR1 and CDR2 sequences are SEHNR and FQNEAQ (reference sequence). This CDR3 contains 11 residues. CDR3 in DNA: TGTGCCAGCGTCCAGCAAGAGACCCAGTACTTC. The encoded protein is CASVQQETQYF.

This clone was seen only once. This chain links TRBV5-1 with TRBJ2-2; possibly TRBD1 for D (6 bases). Trimming left V 2 bases short and J 0 bases short, with 11 bases between. CDR3 length: 16 residues. Per germline, CDR1 SGHRS and CDR2 YFSETQ. CDR3 amino acids: CASSFYGGANTGELFF. The CDR3 region has the DNA TGCGCCAGCAGCTTTTATGGGGGCGCGAACACCGGGGAGCTGTTTTTT.

This clone has just one count. The V call is TRBV7-8, the J call TRBJ2-7; D might be TRBD2 (7 bases). Trimming took 5 bases from V and 4 from J, leaving 18 bases between them. Germline V gene lookup returns CDR1 SGHVS and CDR2 FQNEAQ. The CDR3 runs 15 residues. In DNA, the CDR3 is TGTGCCAGCAGCCTATCGAGGGGGGGCGGGTACGAGCAGTACTTC. Its translation: CASSLSRGGGYEQYF.

To note about this clone: Different DNA sequences within this sample yield the same CDR3. The chain carries TRBV7-9 and TRBJ1-1; TRBD1 agrees at 7 bases. The CDR3 sequence is 16 residues long. The germline V gene encodes CDR1 SEHNR and CDR2 FQNEAQ (reference sequence). V was pared by 1 base and J by 0 bases, with 5 bases of the junction left unmatched. The CDR3: CASSLGGRGMNTEAFF. CDR3 nucleotide sequence: TGTGCCAGCAGCTTAGGAGGCAGGGGGATGAACACTGAAGCTTTCTTT.

The CDR3 region is CASKPMTRPTDTQYF. The DNA of the CDR3 is TGTGCCAGCAAACCCATGACTAGACCCACAGATACGCAGTATTTT. The chain uses TRBV2 and TRBJ2-3; a weak D match, TRBD2 (6 bases). Germline V gene sequence: CDR1 SNHLY, CDR2 FYNNEI. Trimming took 7 bases from V and 2 from J, leaving 16 bases between them. This CDR3 region has 15 residues.

The J gene is TRBJ1-4, the V gene TRBV5-5; TRBD1 matches 7 bases. Trimming took 4 bases from V and 11 from J; bases not matched to a gene: 8. The CDR3 runs to 13 residues. The germline gives CDR1 SGHKS, CDR2 YYEKEE (reference sequence). Written as DNA, the CDR3 is TGTGCCAGCAGCCCGGACAGGTTTGGGAAACTGTTTTTT. Translated, it gives CASSPDRFGKLFF. Drawing the rest from reference TRBV5-5 and TRBJ1-4, the complete variable domain is DAGVTQSPTHLIKTRGQQVTLRCSPISGHKSVSWYQQVLGQGPQFIFQYYEKEERGRGNFPDRFSARQFPNYSSELNVNALLLGDSALYLCASSPDRFGKLFFGSGTQLSVL.

The rearrangement joins TRBV7-9 to TRBJ2-3; D unclear. With 11 bases removed from V and 0 bases from J, the gap between germline ends came to 12 bases. Germline V lookup: CDR1 SEHNR, CDR2 FQNEAQ (reference sequence). This CDR3 has 13 residues. The DNA for the CDR3 is TGTGCCTTACCCAAGACTAGCACAGATACGCAGTATTTT. Residues: CALPKTSTDTQYF.

This chain links TRBV5-1 with TRBJ2-1; 7 bases agree with TRBD1. Trimming removed 0 bases from V and 13 bases from J; junction bases left unmatched: 7. CDR1 is SGHRS and CDR2 is YFSETQ in the germline V gene. This CDR3 has 13 residues. As DNA, the CDR3 is TGCGCCAGCAGCTTGGTACCGGGACAGTCACAGTTCTTC. Translation gives CASSLVPGQSQFF.

The V gene is TRBV7-9, the J gene TRBJ2-5; D may be TRBD2 (5 bases). V was shortened by 1 base and J by 7 bases, with 7 bases between the two germline ends. This CDR3 is 12 amino acids long. CDR1 and CDR2 from the germline V gene are SEHNR and FQNEAQ (reference sequence). In nucleotides, the CDR3 is TGTGCCAGCAGCTTAGATGCGGGGACCCAGTACTTC. This codes for CASSLDAGTQYF.

This clone was detected only a few times. The chain couples TRBV27 to TRBJ2-5, with 9 bases aligning to TRBD1. The CDR3 spans 15 residues. Germline CDR1 reads MNHEY; CDR2 reads SMNVEV (reference sequence). Trimming removed 3 bases from V and 2 bases from J; junction bases left unmatched: 4. For the CDR3, the DNA is TGTGCCAGCAGTTTGGGACAGGGTAGTCAAGAGACCCAGTACTTC. It translates to CASSLGQGSQETQYF.

The chain carries TRBV7-9 and TRBJ2-1; D is possibly TRBD1 or TRBD2 (5 bases each). Germline CDR1 SEHNR, CDR2 FQNEAQ (reference sequence). V was trimmed by 5 bases and J by 6 bases, leaving 11 bases between them. This CDR3 is 13 amino acids long. DNA for the CDR3: TGTGCCAGCAGCGGGGGTAGTAGCAATGAGCAGTTCTTC. Protein: CASSGGSSNEQFF.

The chain joins TRBV29-1 to TRBJ2-5, with 7 positions matching TRBD1. This CDR3 region has 13 residues. In germline, CDR1 is SQVTM, CDR2 ANQGSEA. V gave up 4 bases and J gave up 4 bases; unmatched junction bases: 6. CDR3 loop: CSVALTGRETQYF. CDR3 DNA: TGCAGCGTTGCCCTGACAGGGCGAGAGACCCAGTACTTC.

This clone showed up just a few times. This chain links TRBV7-2 with TRBJ2-5; TRBD1 might be the D (8 bases). Germline assignment: CDR1 SGHTA and CDR2 FQGNSA. V gave up 4 bases and J gave up 7 bases, with 22 bases separating them. This CDR3 is 16 amino acids long. CDR3 nucleotides: TGTGCCAGCAGCTCCTGGGACAGGTCGGGGGGTGGGACCCAGTACTTC. Translation gives CASSSWDRSGGGTQYF.

The V gene is TRBV6-5, the J gene TRBJ2-7, with TRBD1 matching over 8 bases. The CDR3 spans 15 residues. V lost 3 bases, J lost 4 bases, and 8 bases stayed unmatched. Germline V gene data show CDR1 as MNHEY and CDR2 as SVGAGI. Here the CDR3 reads CASSYLQGAVYEQYF. CDR3 nucleotide sequence: TGTGCCAGCAGTTATCTCCAGGGGGCCGTATACGAGCAGTACTTC.

The chain couples TRBV5-1 to TRBJ1-2; no definite D call. Germline V gene sequence: CDR1 SGHRS, CDR2 YFSETQ. V was clipped by 7 bases and J by 4 bases, with 20 bases between them. The CDR3 spans 15 residues. The CDR3 reads CASHLGSPDAYGYTF. As DNA, the CDR3 is TGCGCCAGCCACTTAGGGTCGCCGGACGCCTATGGCTACACCTTC.

The rearrangement links TRBV13 to TRBJ1-1, with 9 bases that match TRBD1. The CDR3 totals 15 residues. The germline CDR1 and CDR2 sequences are PRHDT and FYEKMQ (reference sequence). The trim removed 5 bases at V and 1 base at J, leaving 5 bases unmatched. The DNA of the CDR3 is TGTGCCAGCAGCGCCCTGGGACAGGGGAACACTGAAGCTTTCTTT. Amino acid sequence: CASSALGQGNTEAFF.

This sequence joins TRBV9 and TRBJ2-3; 7 bases align to TRBD2. V lost 5 bases and J lost 1; bases outside the gene matches: 13. This CDR3 is built from 17 residues. Germline V gene lookup returns CDR1 SGDLS and CDR2 YYNGEE. The CDR3 DNA follows: TGTGCCAGCAGTCAACCTGTGAGGGGACTACGCACAGATACGCAGTATTTT. It specifies CASSQPVRGLRTDTQYF.